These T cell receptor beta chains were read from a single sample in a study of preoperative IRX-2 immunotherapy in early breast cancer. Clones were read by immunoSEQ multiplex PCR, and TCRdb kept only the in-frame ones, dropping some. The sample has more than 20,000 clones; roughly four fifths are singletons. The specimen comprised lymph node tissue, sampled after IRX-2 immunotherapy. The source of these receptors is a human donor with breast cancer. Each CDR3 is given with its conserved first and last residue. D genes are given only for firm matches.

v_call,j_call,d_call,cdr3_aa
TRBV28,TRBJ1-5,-,CAVERNNQPQHF
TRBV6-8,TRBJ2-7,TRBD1,CASSLSGTGAYEQYF
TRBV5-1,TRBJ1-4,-,CASSSGKTTTNEKLFF
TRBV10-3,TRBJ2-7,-,CAISESTRGSYEQYF
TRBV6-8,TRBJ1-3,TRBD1,CASSSGTVSGNTIYF
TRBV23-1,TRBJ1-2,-,CASSQDLGGSSDSNYGYTF
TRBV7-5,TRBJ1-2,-,CASSLNGAGYGYTF
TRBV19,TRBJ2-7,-,CASSRAVSYEQYF
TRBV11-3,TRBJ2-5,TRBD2,CASSLKGLAGEWGQETQYF
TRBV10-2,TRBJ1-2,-,CASTGTGPYGYTF
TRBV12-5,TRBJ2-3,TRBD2,CASGLVHGLRLAGPTDTQYF
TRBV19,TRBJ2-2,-,CASSFAPQSGELFF
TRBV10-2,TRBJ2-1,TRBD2,CASSESSGSSNEQFF
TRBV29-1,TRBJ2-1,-,CSVDDSPEDRVWSGSWYNEQFF
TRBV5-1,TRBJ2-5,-,CASSLSGPGSIQETQYF
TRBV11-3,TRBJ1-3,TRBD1,CASSWGQGAGNTIYF
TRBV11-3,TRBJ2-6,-,CASSQDISSGANVLTF
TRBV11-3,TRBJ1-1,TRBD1,CASSFRQTGGKEAFF
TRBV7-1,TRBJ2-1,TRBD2,CASSFRLSSGGRYEQFF
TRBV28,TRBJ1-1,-,CASSFFGQVDFF
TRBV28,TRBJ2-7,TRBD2,CASSSLGLAGSSYEQYF
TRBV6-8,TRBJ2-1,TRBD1,CASTLQGRGNEQFF
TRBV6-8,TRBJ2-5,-,CASSFEDLRAAWGETQYF
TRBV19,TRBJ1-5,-,CASSIQRGAQPQHF
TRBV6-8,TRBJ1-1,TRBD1,CASSTPDRATEAFF
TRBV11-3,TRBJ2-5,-,CASSLVGTQYQETQYF
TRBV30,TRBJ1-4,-,CAGSRGGLGEKLFF
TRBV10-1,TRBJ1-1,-,CATSKGPGNTEAFF
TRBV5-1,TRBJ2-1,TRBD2,CASSLGTSGRINEQFF
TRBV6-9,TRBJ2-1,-,CASSYGLPGITYNEQFF
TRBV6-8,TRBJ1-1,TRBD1,CASSNRQGVNTEAFF
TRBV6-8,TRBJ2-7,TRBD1,CASRITTGDSLYEQYF
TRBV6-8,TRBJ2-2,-,CASSYSYQRANTGELFF
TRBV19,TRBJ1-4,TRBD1,CASRGTGNEKLFF
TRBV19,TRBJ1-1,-,CASSKGGLSNTEAFF
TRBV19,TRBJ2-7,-,CASSPSPLEQYF
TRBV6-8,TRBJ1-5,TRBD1,CASNRDRVSNQPQHF
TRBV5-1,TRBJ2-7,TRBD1,CASSLGGDSFYEQYF
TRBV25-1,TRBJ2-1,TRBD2,CASSEAGETYEQFF
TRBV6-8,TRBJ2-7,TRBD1,CASSEGQGAFYEQYF
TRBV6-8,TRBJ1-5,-,CASIQGHYSNQPQHF
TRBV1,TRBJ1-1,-,CASSQTAGLDTEAFF
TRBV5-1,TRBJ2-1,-,CASSLGTSLPYNEQFF
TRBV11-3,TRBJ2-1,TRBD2,CASSLTSGKEEQFF
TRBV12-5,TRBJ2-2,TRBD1,CASGLNPDRGDSNTGELFF
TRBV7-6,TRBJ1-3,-,CASSLDEGYGNTIYF
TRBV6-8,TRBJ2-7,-,CASNKGGSHEQYF
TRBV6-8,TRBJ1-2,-,CASALRTGRGGYTF
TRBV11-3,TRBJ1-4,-,CASSSIRGHGKLFF
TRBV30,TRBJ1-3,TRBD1,CALTRDSYGNTIYF
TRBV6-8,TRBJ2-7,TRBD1,CANSLFTGGGGSYEQYF
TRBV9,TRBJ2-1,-,CASSVGAAKYNEQFF
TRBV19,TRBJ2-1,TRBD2,CASSIRHPTSGTYNEQFF